This T cell receptor (beta chain) came from a study of blood T cell repertoires in COVID-19. For the study at large: Both acute and convalescent COVID-19 samples were obtained from the United States, Italy and Spain. T cells, B-cell-depleted T cells, or PBMCs provided the cDNA or gDNA that served as material.

The authors' processing: Counts of nucleated cells, estimated from reference gene primer amplification, were obtained. Sequencing was performed with immunoSEQ multiplex PCR; in TCRdb, only in-frame clones are kept and a portion is missing. V and J calls and clone size are those listed in that table; D and trimming were worked out from the DNA. Here the sample spans over 200,000 clones, roughly 80% being singletons. The sequenced material came from peripheral blood. This sequence originates from a human donor in a cohort sampled during active COVID-19.

CDR3 in amino acids: CASSRGVGTEAFF. In nucleotides, the CDR3 is TGTGCCAGTAGTCGGGGTGTAGGCACTGAAGCTTTCTTT. The rearrangement uses TRBV19 and TRBJ1-1; D remains ambiguous. The CDR3 loop spans 13 amino acids. Germline-derived CDR1 and CDR2 are LNHDA and SQIVND (reference sequence). Trimming pared 5 bases from V and 4 bases from J, leaving 11 bases between.